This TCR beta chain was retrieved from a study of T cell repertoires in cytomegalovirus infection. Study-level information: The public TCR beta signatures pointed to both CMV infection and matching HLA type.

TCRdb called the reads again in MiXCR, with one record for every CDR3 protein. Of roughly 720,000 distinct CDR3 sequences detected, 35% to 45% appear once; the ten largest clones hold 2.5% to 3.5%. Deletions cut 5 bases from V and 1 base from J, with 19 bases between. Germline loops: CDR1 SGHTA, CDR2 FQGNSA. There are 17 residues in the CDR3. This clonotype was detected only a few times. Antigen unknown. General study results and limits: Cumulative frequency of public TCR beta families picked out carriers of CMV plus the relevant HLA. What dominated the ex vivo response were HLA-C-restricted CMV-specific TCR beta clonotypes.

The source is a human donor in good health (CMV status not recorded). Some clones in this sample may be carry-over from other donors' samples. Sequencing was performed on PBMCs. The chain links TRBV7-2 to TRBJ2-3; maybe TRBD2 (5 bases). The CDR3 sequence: CASSGELGGWGTDTQYF. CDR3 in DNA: TGTGCCAGCAGCGGGGAGTTGGGCGGGTGGGGCACAGATACGCAGTATTTT.